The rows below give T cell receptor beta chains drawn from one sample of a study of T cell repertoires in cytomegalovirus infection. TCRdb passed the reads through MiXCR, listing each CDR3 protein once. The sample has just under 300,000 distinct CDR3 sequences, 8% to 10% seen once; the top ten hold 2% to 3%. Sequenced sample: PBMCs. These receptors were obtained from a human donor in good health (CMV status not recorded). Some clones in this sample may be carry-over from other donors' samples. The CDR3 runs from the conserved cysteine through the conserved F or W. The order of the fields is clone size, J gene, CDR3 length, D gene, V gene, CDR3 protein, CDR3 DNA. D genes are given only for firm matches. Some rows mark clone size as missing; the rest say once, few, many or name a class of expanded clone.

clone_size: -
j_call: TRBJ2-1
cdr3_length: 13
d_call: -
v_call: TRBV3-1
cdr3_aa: CASSQDGPFEQFF
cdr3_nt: TGTGCCAGCAGCCAAGATGGTCCCTTCGAGCAGTTCTTC

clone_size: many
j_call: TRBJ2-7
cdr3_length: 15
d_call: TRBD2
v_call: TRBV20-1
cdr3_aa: CSARDGAGGLYEQYF
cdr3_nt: TGCAGTGCTAGAGATGGAGCGGGGGGGCTTTACGAGCAGTACTTC

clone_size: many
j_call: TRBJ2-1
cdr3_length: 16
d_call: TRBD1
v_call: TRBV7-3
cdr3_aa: CASSLRGDRVDNEQFF
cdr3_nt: TGTGCCAGCAGCTTAAGGGGGGACAGGGTAGACAATGAGCAGTTCTTC

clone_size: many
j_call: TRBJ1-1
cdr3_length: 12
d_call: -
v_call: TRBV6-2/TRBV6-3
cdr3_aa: CASNQGNTEAFF
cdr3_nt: TGTGCCAGCAATCAGGGGAACACTGAAGCTTTCTTT

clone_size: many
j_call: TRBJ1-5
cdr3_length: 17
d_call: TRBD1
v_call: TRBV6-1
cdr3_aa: CASSSSWGQGAVQPQHF
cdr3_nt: TGTGCCAGCAGTTCCTCCTGGGGACAGGGGGCTGTTCAGCCCCAGCATTTT

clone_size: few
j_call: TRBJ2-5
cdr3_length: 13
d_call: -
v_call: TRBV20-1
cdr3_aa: CSAREGREETQYF
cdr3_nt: TGCAGTGCTAGAGAGGGACGGGAGGAGACCCAGTACTTC

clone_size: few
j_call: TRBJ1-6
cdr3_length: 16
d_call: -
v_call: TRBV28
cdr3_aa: CASTPWGFGLESPLHF
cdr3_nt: TGTGCCAGCACTCCCTGGGGATTTGGGCTAGAATCACCCCTCCACTTT

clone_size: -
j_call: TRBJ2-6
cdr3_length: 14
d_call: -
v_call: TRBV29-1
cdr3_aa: CSVGSSTGANVLTF
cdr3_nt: TGCAGCGTAGGATCGAGTACTGGGGCCAACGTCCTGACTTTC

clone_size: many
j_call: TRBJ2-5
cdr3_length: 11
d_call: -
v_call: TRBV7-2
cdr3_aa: CASSLFETQYF
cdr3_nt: TGTGCCAGCAGCTTATTTGAGACCCAGTACTTC

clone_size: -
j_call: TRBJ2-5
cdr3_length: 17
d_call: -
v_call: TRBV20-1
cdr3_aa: CSASGSHQPPYQETQYF
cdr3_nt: TGCAGTGCTAGCGGGTCCCACCAACCTCCGTACCAAGAGACCCAGTACTTC

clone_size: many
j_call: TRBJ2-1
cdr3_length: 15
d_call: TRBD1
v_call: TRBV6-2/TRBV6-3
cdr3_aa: CASSKSGGPYNEQFF
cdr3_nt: TGTGCCAGCAGCAAATCAGGGGGTCCCTACAATGAGCAGTTCTTC

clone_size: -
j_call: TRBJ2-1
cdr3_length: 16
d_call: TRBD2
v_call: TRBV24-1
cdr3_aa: CATSGASSGGHNEQFF
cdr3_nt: TGTGCCACCTCGGGGGCCTCTAGCGGGGGGCACAATGAGCAGTTCTTC

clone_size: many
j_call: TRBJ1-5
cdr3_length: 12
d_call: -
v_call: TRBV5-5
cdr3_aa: CASSLDVGPQHF
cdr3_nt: TGTGCCAGCAGCTTGGACGTTGGACCCCAGCATTTT

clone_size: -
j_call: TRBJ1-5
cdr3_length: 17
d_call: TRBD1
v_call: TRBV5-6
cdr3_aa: CASSFGTGTGSNQPQHF
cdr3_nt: TGTGCCAGCAGCTTCGGAACCGGGACAGGCTCCAATCAGCCCCAGCATTTT

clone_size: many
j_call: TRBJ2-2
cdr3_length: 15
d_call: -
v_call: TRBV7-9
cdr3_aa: CASSSTGPNTGELFF
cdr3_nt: TGTGCCAGCAGCTCTACAGGTCCGAACACCGGGGAGCTGTTTTTT

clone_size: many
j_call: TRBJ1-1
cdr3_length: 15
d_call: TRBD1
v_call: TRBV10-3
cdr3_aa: CAISSQGGQNTEAFF
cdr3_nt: TGTGCCATCAGTTCACAGGGGGGCCAGAACACTGAAGCTTTCTTT

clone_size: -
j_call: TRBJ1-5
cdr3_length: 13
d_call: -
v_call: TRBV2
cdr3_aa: CASNPVSNQPQHF
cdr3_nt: TGTGCCAGCAATCCGGTCAGTAATCAGCCCCAGCATTTT

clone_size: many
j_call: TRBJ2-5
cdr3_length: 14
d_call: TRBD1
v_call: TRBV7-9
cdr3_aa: CASSPATGEETQYF
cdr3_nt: TGTGCCAGCAGCCCAGCGACAGGGGAAGAGACCCAGTACTTC

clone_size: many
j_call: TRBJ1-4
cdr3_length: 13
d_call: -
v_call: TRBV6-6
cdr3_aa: CASSWSAEEKLFF
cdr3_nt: TGTGCCAGCAGTTGGTCAGCCGAAGAAAAACTGTTTTTT

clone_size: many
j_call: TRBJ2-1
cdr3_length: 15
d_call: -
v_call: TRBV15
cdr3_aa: CATSRDRDSSREQFF
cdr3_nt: TGTGCCACCAGCAGAGACAGGGATTCTAGCCGGGAGCAGTTCTTC

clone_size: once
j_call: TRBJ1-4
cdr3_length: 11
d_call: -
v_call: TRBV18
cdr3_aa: CASSPKEKLFF
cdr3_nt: TGTGCCAGCTCACCTAAGGAAAAACTGTTTTTT

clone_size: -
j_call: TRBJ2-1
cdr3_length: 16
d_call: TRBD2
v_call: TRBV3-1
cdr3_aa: CASSQGLEPRYNEQFF
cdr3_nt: TGTGCCAGCAGCCAGGGACTAGAACCCCGGTACAATGAGCAGTTCTTC

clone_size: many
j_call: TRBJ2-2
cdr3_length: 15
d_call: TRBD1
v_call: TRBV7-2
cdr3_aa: CASSFTGGTTGELFF
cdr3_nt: TGTGCCAGCAGCTTTACAGGGGGCACCACCGGGGAGCTGTTTTTT

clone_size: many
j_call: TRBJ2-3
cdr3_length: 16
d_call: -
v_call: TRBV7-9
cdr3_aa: CASSSRGGLWTDTQYF
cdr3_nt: TGTGCCAGCAGCTCACGTGGAGGGTTGTGGACAGATACGCAGTATTTT

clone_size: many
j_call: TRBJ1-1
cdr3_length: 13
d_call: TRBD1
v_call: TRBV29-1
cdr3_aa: CSASDRGDTEAFF
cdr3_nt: TGCAGCGCTTCGGACAGGGGCGACACTGAAGCTTTCTTT

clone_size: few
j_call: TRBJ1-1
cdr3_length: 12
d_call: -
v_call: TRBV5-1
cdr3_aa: CASSLEGVEAFF
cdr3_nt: TGCGCCAGCAGCTTGGAAGGGGTTGAAGCTTTCTTT

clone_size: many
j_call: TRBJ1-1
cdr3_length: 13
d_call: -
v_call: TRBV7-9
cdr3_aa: CASLNEGTTEAFF
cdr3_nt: TGTGCCAGCTTAAACGAGGGAACCACTGAAGCTTTCTTT

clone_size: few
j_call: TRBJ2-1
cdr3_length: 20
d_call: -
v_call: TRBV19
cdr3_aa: CASSIDLWSGGILSYNEQFF
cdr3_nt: TGTGCCAGTAGTATAGATCTATGGTCAGGAGGCATCTTGTCCTACAATGAGCAGTTCTTC

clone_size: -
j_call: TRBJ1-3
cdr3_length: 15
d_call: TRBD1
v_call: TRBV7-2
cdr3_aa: CASSPRGGSGNTIYF
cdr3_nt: TGTGCCAGCAGCCCCAGGGGGGGATCTGGAAACACCATATATTTT

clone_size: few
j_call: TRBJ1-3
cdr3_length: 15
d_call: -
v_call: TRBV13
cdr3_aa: CASSSTGTAEGTIYF
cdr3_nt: TGTGCCAGCAGCTCTACCGGGACGGCCGAGGGCACCATATATTTT

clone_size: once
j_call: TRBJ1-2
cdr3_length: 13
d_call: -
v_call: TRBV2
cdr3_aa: CASSGVVNYGYTF
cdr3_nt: TGTGCCAGCAGTGGGGTCGTTAACTATGGCTACACCTTC

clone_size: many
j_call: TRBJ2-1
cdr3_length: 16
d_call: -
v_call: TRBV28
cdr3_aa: CASSSAATGGMNEQFF
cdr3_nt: TGTGCCAGCAGTTCCGCCGCAACAGGAGGGATGAATGAGCAGTTCTTC

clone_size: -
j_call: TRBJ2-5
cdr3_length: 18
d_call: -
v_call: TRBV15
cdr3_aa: CATSRDPMGGDRKETQYF
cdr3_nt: TGTGCCACCAGCAGAGATCCCATGGGAGGAGACAGAAAAGAGACCCAGTACTTC

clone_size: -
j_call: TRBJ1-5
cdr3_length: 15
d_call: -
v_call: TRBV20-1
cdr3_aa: CSARSPRDWTQPQHF
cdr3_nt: TGCAGTGCTAGGTCGCCCAGGGATTGGACTCAGCCCCAGCATTTT

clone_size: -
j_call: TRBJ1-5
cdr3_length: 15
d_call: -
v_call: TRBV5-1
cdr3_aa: CASSLRPGANQPQHF
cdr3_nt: TGCGCCAGCAGCTTGCGCCCAGGGGCCAATCAGCCCCAGCATTTT

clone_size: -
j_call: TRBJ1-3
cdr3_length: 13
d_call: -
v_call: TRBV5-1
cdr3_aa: CASSLDRGNTIYF
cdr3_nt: TGCGCCAGCAGCTTAGACAGGGGAAACACCATATATTTT

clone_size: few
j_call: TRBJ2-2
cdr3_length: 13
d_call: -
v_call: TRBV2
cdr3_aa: CASSEVAAGELFF
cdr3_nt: TGTGCCAGCAGTGAAGTGGCGGCCGGGGAGCTGTTTTTT

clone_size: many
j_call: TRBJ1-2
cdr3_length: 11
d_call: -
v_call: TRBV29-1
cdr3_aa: CSVESVYGYTF
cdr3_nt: TGCAGCGTTGAAAGTGTCTATGGCTACACCTTC

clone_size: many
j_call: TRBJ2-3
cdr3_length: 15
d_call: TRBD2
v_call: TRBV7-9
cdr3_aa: CASSSRLAGDYTQYF
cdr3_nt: TGTGCCAGCAGCTCCCGACTAGCGGGGGATTATACGCAGTATTTT

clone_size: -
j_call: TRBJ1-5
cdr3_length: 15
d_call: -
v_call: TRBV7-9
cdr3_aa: CASSPTGRGNQPQHF
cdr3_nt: TGTGCCAGCAGCCCTACAGGGAGGGGCAATCAGCCCCAGCATTTT